This T cell receptor (beta chain) was profiled in a study of T cell responses to AZD1222 COVID-19 vaccine. Study findings and constraints: Variant regions that are unmutated are reportedly the target of nearly half of spike-specific TCRs.

A remark on this clone: Its specificity is unknown.

The V segment lost 4 bases and the J segment 6 bases; nucleotides outside the gene matches: 8. This CDR3 spans 15 amino acids. Germline V gene sequence: CDR1 KGHDR, CDR2 SFDVKD. Profiled with immunoSEQ multiplex PCR; TCRdb holds only in-frame clones, not every one. The data show approximately 170,000 clones, approximately 92% seen once. The clonotype was recovered from an adult in good health. The rearrangement joins TRBV24-1 to TRBJ1-5, with TRBD1 identical over 7 bases. The specimen was peripheral blood, collected on day 0 of AZD1222 vaccination. The chain's CDR3 is CATSDLDREAQPQHF. DNA of the CDR3: TGTGCCACCAGTGACCTTGACAGGGAGGCTCAGCCCCAGCATTTT.